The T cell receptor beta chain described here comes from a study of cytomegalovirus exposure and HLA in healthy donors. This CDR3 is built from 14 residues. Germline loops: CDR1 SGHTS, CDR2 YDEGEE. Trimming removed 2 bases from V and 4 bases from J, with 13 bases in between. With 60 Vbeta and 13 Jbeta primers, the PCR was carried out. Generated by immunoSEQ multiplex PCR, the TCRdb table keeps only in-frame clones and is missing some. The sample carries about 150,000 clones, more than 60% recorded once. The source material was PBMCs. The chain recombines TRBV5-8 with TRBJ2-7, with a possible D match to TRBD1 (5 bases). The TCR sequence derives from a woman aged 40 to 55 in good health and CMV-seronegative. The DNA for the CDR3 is TGTGCCAGCAGCTTTGAACAGGAGCTATACGAGCAGTACTTC. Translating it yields CASSFEQELYEQYF.